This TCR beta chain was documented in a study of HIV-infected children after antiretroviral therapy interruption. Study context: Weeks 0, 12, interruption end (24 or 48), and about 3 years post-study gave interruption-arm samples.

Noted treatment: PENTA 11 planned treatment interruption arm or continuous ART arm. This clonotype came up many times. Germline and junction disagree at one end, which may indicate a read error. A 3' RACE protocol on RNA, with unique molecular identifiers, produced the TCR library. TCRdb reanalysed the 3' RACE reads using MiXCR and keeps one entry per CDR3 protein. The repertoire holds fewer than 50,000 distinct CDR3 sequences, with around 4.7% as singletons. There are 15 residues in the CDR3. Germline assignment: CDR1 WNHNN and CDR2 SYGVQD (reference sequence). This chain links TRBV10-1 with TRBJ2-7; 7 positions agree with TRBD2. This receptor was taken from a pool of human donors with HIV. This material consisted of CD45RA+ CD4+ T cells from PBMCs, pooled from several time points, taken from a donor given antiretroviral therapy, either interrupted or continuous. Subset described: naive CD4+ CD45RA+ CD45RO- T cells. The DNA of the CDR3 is TGTGCCAGCAGTGATTCGTCTGGGGGGGATTATGAACAGTACTTC. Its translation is CASSDSSGGDYEQYF.